These 20 T cell receptor beta chains share one sample of origin, sequenced in a study of blood T cells in healthy people across ages. Primed by a sample-barcoded 5' primer and a J-beta primer mix, a second PCR proceeded for about 6 to 12 cycles. Using its own MiXCR run on the 5' RACE reads, TCRdb lists one record per CDR3 protein. This repertoire shows 2 million or so distinct CDR3 sequences, approximately 50% found once; its top ten account for around 2.1%. Sequenced sample: blood. These receptor sequences come from a woman aged 40 to 50 in good health.

In this sample, this clonotype turned up a few times. The chain employs TRBV7-2 and TRBJ2-1, with TRBD2 as a possible D gene (7 bases). Germline assignment: CDR1 SGHTA and CDR2 FQGNSA. V was shortened by 5 bases and J by 2 bases, with 16 bases between the two germline ends. The CDR3 is 16 residues long. CDR3 coding DNA: TGTGCCAGCAGCATCTCTCGGGGGGCGGCCTACAATGAGCAGTTCTTC. Protein sequence: CASSISRGAAYNEQFF. The full variable domain, completed using reference TRBV7-2 and TRBJ2-1, is GAGVSQSPSNKVTEKGKDVELRCDPISGHTALYWYRQSLGQGLEFLIYFQGNSAPDKSGLPSDRFSAERTGGSVSTLTIQRTQQEDSAVYLCASSISRGAAYNEQFFGPGTRLTVL.

Comments on this clonotype: The junction differs from germline at one of its ends, possibly a read error. This chain connects TRBV2 to TRBJ2-5; 10 nucleotides line up with TRBD2. The CDR3 spans 15 residues. Germline loops: CDR1 SNHLY, CDR2 FYNNEI. CDR3 bases: TGTGCCAGCAGTGATGCTAGCGGGGGTCAAGGGACCCAGTACTTC. Translated: CASSDASGGQGTQYF. Based on the CDR3 plus reference TRBV2 and TRBJ2-5, the full variable domain is EPEVTQTPSHQVTQMGQEVILRCVPISNHLYFYWYRQILGQKVEFLVSFYNNEISEKSEIFDDQFSVERPDGSNFTLKIRSTKLEDSAMYFCASSDASGGQGTQYFGPGTRLLVL.

For the CDR3, the DNA is TGTGCCATCAGTGGACTAGCGGGGACACCATCCCCCCAAGAGACCCAGTACTTC. Translating gives CAISGLAGTPSPQETQYF. The chain carries TRBV10-3 and TRBJ2-5; 11 bases align to TRBD2. The V and J ends lost 4 bases and 1 base, in that order; junction bases with no gene match: 11. The CDR3 contains 18 residues. Germline CDR1 reads ENHRY; CDR2 reads SYGVKD.

This clonotype was observed a handful of times. The V call is TRBV7-8, the J call TRBJ2-5, with a possible D match to TRBD2 (5 bases). The CDR3 contains 14 residues. Trimming cost V 2 bases and J 4 bases, with 11 bases left between them. Germline V gene data show CDR1 as SGHVS and CDR2 as FQNEAQ. The CDR3 DNA sequence: TGTGCCAGCAGCTTATCGGGGATGGGAGAGACCCAGTACTTC. The encoded protein is CASSLSGMGETQYF.

The genes are TRBV7-3 and TRBJ2-1, with a possible D match to TRBD2 (7 bases). The CDR3 length is 14 residues. CDR1 is SGHTA, CDR2 FQGTGA, per germline. V was pared by 2 bases and J by 8 bases, with 13 bases between. The CDR3 here is CASSLGEGGDEQFF. CDR3 bases: TGTGCCAGCAGCTTAGGGGAAGGGGGGGATGAGCAGTTCTTC.

This clonotype was observed a handful of times. CDR3 sequence reads: CASSSRGRGGTDTQYF. CDR3 nucleotides: TGTGCCAGCAGTTCTCGAGGGCGGGGCGGCACAGATACGCAGTATTTT. The V call is TRBV6-6, the J call TRBJ2-3; a weak D match, TRBD2 (6 bases). Trimming stripped 4 bases from V and 1 base from J, with 15 bases between. The CDR3 length is 16 residues. Per germline, CDR1 MNHNY and CDR2 SVGAGI (reference sequence).

There are a few counts of this clonotype. The chain is built from TRBV11-1 and TRBJ2-3, with 8 bases fitting TRBD1. Per the germline V gene, CDR1 is SGHAT and CDR2 is FQDESV (reference sequence). With 5 bases clipped from V and 3 bases from J, the junction kept 10 bases outside the gene matches. The CDR3 covers 16 residues. CDR3 DNA sequence: TGTGCCAGCAGCGGAGACGGGACAGGAATTACAGATACGCAGTATTTT. Translation: CASSGDGTGITDTQYF.

About this clonotype: Compared with germline, one end of the junction differs, possibly owing to a read error. The chain carries TRBV7-2 and TRBJ1-2, with a tentative D call TRBD1 (6 bases). The germline CDR1 and CDR2 sequences are SGHTA and FQGNSA. CDR3 length: 17 amino acids. CDR3 bases: TGTGCCAGCAGCTTAGGGGGGCGTGGGGTCACTGGCTATGGCTACATCTTC. It yields the protein CASSLGGRGVTGYGYIF. Full variable domain (remainder filled in from reference TRBV7-2 and TRBJ1-2): GAGVSQSPSNKVTEKGKDVELRCDPISGHTALYWYRQSLGQGLEFLIYFQGNSAPDKSGLPSDRFSAERTGGSVSTLTIQRTQQEDSAVYLCASSLGGRGVTGYGYIFGSGTRLTVV.

This clonotype was picked up a small number of times. The genes are TRBV25-1 and TRBJ2-5, with D unclear. V lost 7 bases and J lost 2, with 8 bases in between. The CDR3 contains 12 residues. CDR1 MGHDK and CDR2 SYGVNS come from the germline V gene. The CDR3 DNA is TGTGCCAGCAACCGCCTTCAAGAGACCCAGTACTTC. It yields the protein CASNRLQETQYF.

V gene TRBV20-1 combines with J gene TRBJ2-3, with no clear D. V shed 5 bases and J shed 4 bases, with 4 bases lying between them. In germline, CDR1 is DFQATT, CDR2 SNEGSKA (reference sequence). This CDR3 has 10 amino acids. Here the CDR3 DNA reads TGCAGTGCTTTCCCAGATACGCAGTATTTT. Encoded protein: CSAFPDTQYF.

This clonotype occurred a few times. The CDR3 region has the DNA TGTGCCACCAGCAGAGATCTAATTTCACAGAGTCCCTACGAGCAGTACTTC. Translation gives CATSRDLISQSPYEQYF. The chain combines TRBV15 with TRBJ2-7, with D unresolved. V was cut by 0 bases and J by 2 bases, with 17 bases left in between. The CDR3 contains 17 residues. Germline loops: CDR1 LNHNV, CDR2 YYDKDF (reference sequence).

The chain has TRBV10-1 and TRBJ2-7, with TRBD2 matching over 10 bases. The CDR3 is made up of 18 amino acids. The germline gives CDR1 WNHNN, CDR2 SYGVQD (reference sequence). The V and J ends lost 5 bases and 0 bases, in that order; junction bases with no gene match: 13. The CDR3 loop reads CASSTINRTSGSSYEQYF. Here the CDR3 DNA reads TGCGCCAGCAGTACGATAAACAGGACTAGCGGTAGCTCCTACGAGCAGTACTTC.

The chain is built from TRBV20-1 and TRBJ1-4; D might be TRBD1 (6 bases). The germline V gene has CDR1 DFQATT and CDR2 SNEGSKA (reference sequence). The ends were cut back, 0 bases at V and 8 bases at J, with 7 bases in the middle. CDR3 length: 12 amino acids. The CDR3 loop is CSARDQGEKLFF. The CDR3 DNA reads as TGCAGTGCTAGAGATCAGGGGGAAAAACTGTTTTTT.

The chain has TRBV5-1 and TRBJ1-2; D remains ambiguous. The CDR3 loop spans 14 amino acids. CDR1 and CDR2 (germline): SGHRS, YFSETQ. Trimming left V 0 bases short and J 1 base short, with 7 bases between. The CDR3 DNA follows: TGCGCCAGCAGCTTGGAGCGGTATAACTATGGCTACACCTTC. Translation: CASSLERYNYGYTF.

The chain joins TRBV5-1 to TRBJ2-1, with a weak D call TRBD1 (5 bases). V dropped 4 bases and J dropped 6 bases, with 14 bases sitting between them. Germline V gene data show CDR1 as SGHRS and CDR2 as YFSETQ. The CDR3 is 14 amino acids. Here the CDR3 reads CASSGGGAGNEQFF. Written as DNA, the CDR3 is TGCGCCAGCAGCGGTGGTGGGGCTGGCAATGAGCAGTTCTTC.

V usage is TRBV12-3 or TRBV12-4 and J usage is TRBJ2-3; D remains unclear. The CDR3 totals 15 residues. V was pared by 1 base and J by 3 bases, with 11 bases between. The CDR3 loop reads CASSLEAVGTDTQYF. CDR3 DNA sequence: TGTGCCAGCAGTTTAGAGGCAGTCGGGACAGATACGCAGTATTTT.

This CDR3 is CASSQDGGALDNEQYF. The CDR3 DNA follows: TGCGCCAGCAGCCAAGACGGGGGGGCCCTAGACAATGAGCAGTACTTC. The V call is TRBV4-1, the J call TRBJ2-7; 8 bases map to TRBD2. The J segment lost 7 bases and the V segment lost 0 bases, leaving 11 bases of the junction unmatched. Germline V gene sequence: CDR1 MGHRA, CDR2 YSYEKL. This CDR3 spans 16 amino acids.

The chain carries TRBV6-2 or TRBV6-3 and TRBJ1-4; D may be TRBD1 (5 bases). The CDR3 covers 16 residues. The V end was cut by 6 bases, the J end by 8 bases, with 22 bases between. Germline lookup yields CDR1 MNHEY and CDR2 SVGEGT. CDR3 nucleotide sequence: TGTGCCAGCAGAGAACTCGACAGAGGATCATCCGAAAAACTGTTTTTT. Amino acids: CASRELDRGSSEKLFF.

In its sample, this clonotype was seen a few times. The J gene is TRBJ2-7, the V gene TRBV6-6, with D tentatively TRBD2 (6 bases). Germline V lookup: CDR1 MNHNY, CDR2 SVGAGI (reference sequence). V was pared by 0 bases and J by 5 bases, with 17 bases between. This CDR3 has 16 residues. CDR3 protein: CASSYSRGLHTNEQYF. The DNA for the CDR3 is TGTGCCAGCAGTTACTCGCGGGGACTCCATACAAACGAGCAGTACTTC.

This clonotype was counted between two and nine times. The rearrangement uses TRBV4-2 and TRBJ2-1, with TRBD1 identical over 7 bases. V dropped 0 bases and J dropped 6; count of bases not matched to a gene: 5. The CDR3 contains 15 residues. Germline V gene data show CDR1 as LGHNA and CDR2 as YNFKEQ. The CDR3 DNA reads as TGTGCCAGCAGCCAAGATGGGGGACAGATCAATGAGCAGTTCTTC. Amino acid sequence: CASSQDGGQINEQFF.